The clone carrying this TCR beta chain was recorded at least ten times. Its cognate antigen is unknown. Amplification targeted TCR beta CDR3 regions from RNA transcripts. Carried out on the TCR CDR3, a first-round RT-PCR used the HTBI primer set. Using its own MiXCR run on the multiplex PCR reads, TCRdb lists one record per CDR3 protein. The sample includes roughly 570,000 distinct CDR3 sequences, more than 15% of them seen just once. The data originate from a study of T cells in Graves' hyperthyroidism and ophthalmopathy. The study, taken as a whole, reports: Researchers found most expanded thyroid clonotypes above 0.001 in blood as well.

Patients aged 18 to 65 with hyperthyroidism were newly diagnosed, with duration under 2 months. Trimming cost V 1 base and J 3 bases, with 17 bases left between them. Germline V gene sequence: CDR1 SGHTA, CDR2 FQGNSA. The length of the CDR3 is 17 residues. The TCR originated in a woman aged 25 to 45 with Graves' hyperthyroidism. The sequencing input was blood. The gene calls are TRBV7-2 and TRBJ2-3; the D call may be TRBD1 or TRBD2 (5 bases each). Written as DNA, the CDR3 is TGTGCCAGCAGCTTAGGGATCCTAGTGGGGGTGACAGATACGCAGTATTTT. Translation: CASSLGILVGVTDTQYF.